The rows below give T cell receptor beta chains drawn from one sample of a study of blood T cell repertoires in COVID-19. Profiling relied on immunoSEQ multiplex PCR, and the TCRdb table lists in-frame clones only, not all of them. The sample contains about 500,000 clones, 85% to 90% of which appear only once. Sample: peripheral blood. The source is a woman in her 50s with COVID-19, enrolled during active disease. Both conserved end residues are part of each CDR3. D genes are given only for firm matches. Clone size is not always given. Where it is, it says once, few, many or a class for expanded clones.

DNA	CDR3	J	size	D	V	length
TGTGCCAGCCAAACAGGGGGACAGGGAGTCACTGAAGCTTTCTTT	CASQTGGQGVTEAFF	TRBJ1-1	.	TRBD1	TRBV2	15
TGTGCCAGCAGTTCATCCGCAGCTACGGGGGGCTGGGGCTACACCTTC	CASSSSAATGGWGYTF	TRBJ1-2	.	.	TRBV28	16
TGTGCCAGCAGTCCATGGACGGGGAGAGAGACCCAGTACTTC	CASSPWTGRETQYF	TRBJ2-5	.	.	TRBV28	14
TGTGCCAGCCAAGTTGGGGGGTCCGAGCAGTACTTC	CASQVGGSEQYF	TRBJ2-7	once	.	TRBV27	12
TGTGCCTGGAGTGTACAGACAGTCGCTGAAGCTTTCTTT	CAWSVQTVAEAFF	TRBJ1-1	once	.	TRBV30	13
TGCGCCAGCAGCTTGGGGCAGGGGTGGGACACTGAAGCTTTCTTT	CASSLGQGWDTEAFF	TRBJ1-1	.	.	TRBV5-1	15
TGTGCCAGTAGGGGCAAAATACTCACAGATACGCAGTATTTT	CASRGKILTDTQYF	TRBJ2-3	.	.	TRBV19	14
TGTGCCAGCAGCCTTCGGGGGAGAACTGAAGCTTTCTTT	CASSLRGRTEAFF	TRBJ1-1	.	.	TRBV5-4	13
TGTGCCAGCAGCTCAAGAGGTGGTACTGAAGCTTTCTTT	CASSSRGGTEAFF	TRBJ1-1	.	.	TRBV9	13
TGCGCCAGCAGCAGTCGGACAGCTCAAGAGACCCAGTACTTC	CASSSRTAQETQYF	TRBJ2-5	once	.	TRBV5-1	14
TGTGCCAGCAGTTTAGGGACATACTCTGGAAACACCATATATTTT	CASSLGTYSGNTIYF	TRBJ1-3	.	.	TRBV6-6	15
TGTGCCAGCAGTTTAGCAGGGGGTGGGTATGGCTACACCTTC	CASSLAGGGYGYTF	TRBJ1-2	.	TRBD1	TRBV28	14
TGTGCCAGCAGCACAGGGGCGGGTGGCTACACCTTC	CASSTGAGGYTF	TRBJ1-2	.	TRBD1	TRBV12-3/TRBV12-4	12
TGCAGCGTCGGACAGGGGGACGAGCAGTACTTC	CSVGQGDEQYF	TRBJ2-7	.	TRBD1	TRBV29-1	11
TGTGCCAGCAGCCATTACCATCGGGGGGACACTGAAGCTTTCTTT	CASSHYHRGDTEAFF	TRBJ1-1	.	.	TRBV3-1/TRBV3-2	15
TGTGCCAGCAGCCTTGGGCTCGTTTATGGCTACACCTTC	CASSLGLVYGYTF	TRBJ1-2	.	.	TRBV6-5	13
TGTGCCAGCAGCTTAGAGACAGGGGATGAGCAGTTCTTC	CASSLETGDEQFF	TRBJ2-1	.	TRBD1	TRBV7-9	13
TGTGCCAGTAGTATTGGTGGAGATCAGCCCCAGCATTTT	CASSIGGDQPQHF	TRBJ1-5	few	.	TRBV19	13
TGTGCCAGCAGCTTAGGGGGGGGGAGTAATTCACCCCTCCACTTT	CASSLGGGSNSPLHF	TRBJ1-6	.	.	TRBV7-9	15
TGTGCCAGCAGCTCAGGGCCGTATAATGAAAAACTGTTTTTT	CASSSGPYNEKLFF	TRBJ1-4	.	.	TRBV5-6	14
TGTGCCAGTAGTATGGCCCCAGGGGGGACCGGGGAGCTGTTTTTT	CASSMAPGGTGELFF	TRBJ2-2	.	.	TRBV19	15
TGTGCCAGAAGCTTTCGGGGGAATGAGCAGTTCTTC	CARSFRGNEQFF	TRBJ2-1	.	.	TRBV5-3	12
TGTGCCAGCAGTTCTCGGACAGGGCGGAACACCGGGGAGCTGTTTTTT	CASSSRTGRNTGELFF	TRBJ2-2	.	TRBD1	TRBV6-5	16
TGCGCCAGCAGTGAGTCCAGCTACAATGAGCAGTTCTTC	CASSESSYNEQFF	TRBJ2-1	.	.	TRBV10-1	13
TGTGCCAGCAGCCTACTGAGGCAGGGCCTAAACAATGAGCAGTTCTTC	CASSLLRQGLNNEQFF	TRBJ2-1	.	.	TRBV7-9	16
TGTGCCCGTCAGGAGGGAGGCGAAAAACTGTTTTTT	CARQEGGEKLFF	TRBJ1-4	.	.	TRBV30	12
TGTGCCAGCAGTTACCGACAGGGTAATGAAAAACTGTTTTTT	CASSYRQGNEKLFF	TRBJ1-4	.	TRBD1	TRBV6-5	14
TGTGCCAGCAGCCGACAGCTTCCCTACGAGCAGTACTTC	CASSRQLPYEQYF	TRBJ2-7	.	.	TRBV6-2/TRBV6-3	13
TGCGCCAGCAGCAGAAGGACAGGGATGGACACTGAAGCTTTCTTT	CASSRRTGMDTEAFF	TRBJ1-1	.	TRBD1	TRBV5-1	15
TGTGCCAGCAGTTTAGGTCAGAACACTGAAGCTTTCTTT	CASSLGQNTEAFF	TRBJ1-1	few	.	TRBV12-3/TRBV12-4	13
TGTGCCAGCCGGGGGGGTTACTATGGCTACACCTTC	CASRGGYYGYTF	TRBJ1-2	.	.	TRBV9	12
TGTGCCAGCAGCTCGCAGGGACTAGCCTCCTACGAGCAGTACTTC	CASSSQGLASYEQYF	TRBJ2-7	once	TRBD2	TRBV5-6	15
TGCAGTGCTGGGGACAGGGATGGCTACACCTTC	CSAGDRDGYTF	TRBJ1-2	.	TRBD1	TRBV20-1	11
TGTGCCAGCTGGGGGGGGGTAGGTGAAAAACTGTTTTTT	CASWGGVGEKLFF	TRBJ1-4	once	.	TRBV7-9	13
TGTGCCAGCAGTGACGGACAGGGGGCAGGGGAGACCCAGTACTTC	CASSDGQGAGETQYF	TRBJ2-5	once	TRBD1	TRBV2	15
TGTGCCTTAGCGGGGGAGCTCACCGGGGAGCTGTTTTTT	CALAGELTGELFF	TRBJ2-2	few	TRBD2	TRBV30	13
TGTGCCAGCAGCCAAGGGGGGGAGAACACTGAAGCTTTCTTT	CASSQGGENTEAFF	TRBJ1-1	.	.	TRBV4-2	14
TGTGCCAGCAGGCAGGGACTTCAGATGAACACTGAAGCTTTCTTT	CASRQGLQMNTEAFF	TRBJ1-1	.	.	TRBV2	15
TGTGCCAGCTCACCACGTGTAGCGGGAGACAACACTGAAGCTTTCTTT	CASSPRVAGDNTEAFF	TRBJ1-1	.	.	TRBV18	16
TGTGCCAGCAGTACCCGGGGGATTTCCTACGAGCAGTACTTC	CASSTRGISYEQYF	TRBJ2-7	.	.	TRBV6-5	14
TGTGCCAGCTCACCACCTTTTACAGGGGAATACGGCTACACCTTC	CASSPPFTGEYGYTF	TRBJ1-2	.	TRBD1	TRBV18	15
TGTGCCAGCAGCCAAGCGGGGGGGCCGAACACCGGGGAGCTGTTTTTT	CASSQAGGPNTGELFF	TRBJ2-2	.	TRBD2	TRBV4-2	16
TGTGCCAGCAGTGCTACAGCGGGGGGGAACACCGGGGAGCTGTTTTTT	CASSATAGGNTGELFF	TRBJ2-2	.	TRBD2	TRBV6-1	16
TGTGCCAGTAGTACTCGAGCTAACTATGGCTACACCTTC	CASSTRANYGYTF	TRBJ1-2	once	.	TRBV19	13
TGTGCCAGCAGCTCACAGGGGGCCCTGAACACTGAAGCTTTCTTT	CASSSQGALNTEAFF	TRBJ1-1	.	TRBD1	TRBV27	15
TGTGCCAGCACCCGACAGGGAGGCTCCTATAATTCACCCCTCCACTTT	CASTRQGGSYNSPLHF	TRBJ1-6	once	TRBD1	TRBV7-3	16
TGTGCCAGCAGCCGACCGGGACTCTACGAGCAGTACTTC	CASSRPGLYEQYF	TRBJ2-7	.	.	TRBV6-5	13
TGTGCCAGCAGCTTGGGACGGCGGGTGGAGGGCTACACCTTC	CASSLGRRVEGYTF	TRBJ1-2	.	.	TRBV5-6	14
TGTGCCAGCAGCTTATACCCGGACACTTCCTACGAGCAGTACTTC	CASSLYPDTSYEQYF	TRBJ2-7	.	.	TRBV7-8	15
TGTGCCAGCAGCGTAGCCCCGTTTGGCTACACCTTC	CASSVAPFGYTF	TRBJ1-2	.	.	TRBV9	12
TGTGCCAGCAGCCAACGGGAGGGGTTAGAAAAACTGTTTTTT	CASSQREGLEKLFF	TRBJ1-4	.	.	TRBV3-1/TRBV3-2	14
TGTGCCAGTAGTATATTAGCTAGCGGGGGGGCGGAGACCCAGTACTTC	CASSILASGGAETQYF	TRBJ2-5	.	TRBD2	TRBV19	16
TGTGCCAGCAGTTCCACAGGGGCAGTTAACTATGGCTACACCTTC	CASSSTGAVNYGYTF	TRBJ1-2	.	TRBD1	TRBV6-5	15
TGTGCCAGCTCACCTCAGGGGGCGGAAAAACTGTTTTTT	CASSPQGAEKLFF	TRBJ1-4	.	TRBD1	TRBV18	13
TGTGCCAGCAGACCCCAGAATGAGCAGTTCTTC	CASRPQNEQFF	TRBJ2-1	.	.	TRBV12-3/TRBV12-4	11
TGTGCCAGCAGCCCCCGGGACACCTACAATGAGCAGTTCTTC	CASSPRDTYNEQFF	TRBJ2-1	.	.	TRBV9	14
TGCGCCAGCAGCTTCGGACAGGGATTCCAAGAGACCCAGTACTTC	CASSFGQGFQETQYF	TRBJ2-5	.	TRBD1	TRBV5-1	15
TGTGCCTGGGAAATAACCGGGGTAATTGGAAACACCATATATTTT	CAWEITGVIGNTIYF	TRBJ1-3	once	.	TRBV30	15
TGTGCCAGTAGTCACGGAGGGAGGTCGCTCTATGGCTACACCTTC	CASSHGGRSLYGYTF	TRBJ1-2	once	.	TRBV19	15